This passage covers 6 T cell receptor beta chains from one sample sequenced in a study of blood T cells in healthy people across ages (dated by TCRdb to about 2015). The receptor library was made with 5' RACE. The instrument was an Illumina HiSeq 2500. The second PCR ran for roughly 7 to 12 cycles and used a J-beta primer mix along with a sample-barcoded 5' primer. The public reads were quality trimmed at Q25 with fastp and then assembled into clones with MiXCR by TCRdb, keeping productive beta chains. One record per CDR3 amino acid sequence lists the most common genes and DNA. Counted in this sample were roughly 1,300,000 distinct CDR3 sequences; roughly 60% of them appeared once. The leading ten clones occupy 5.5% to 8% of the sample. Sequenced: blood. These receptors were obtained from a man younger than 30 in good health.

This clonotype was seen repeatedly, ten times or more. The CDR3 coding sequence is TGTGCCAGCAGCTTATGGGACAGAGACCGGCCCCAGCATTTT. It codes for CASSLWDRDRPQHF. The rearrangement links TRBV7-2 to TRBJ1-5; 7 positions agree with TRBD1. The CDR3 has 14 residues. Germline V CDR1 and CDR2: SGHTA, FQGNSA. Trimming at V came to 2 bases and at J to 9 bases, leaving 7 bases not matched to a gene.

The CDR3 region is CASTAPGTGIYEQYF. In nucleotides, the CDR3 is TGTGCCAGCACGGCCCCCGGGACAGGGATTTACGAGCAGTACTTC. The chain links TRBV27 to TRBJ2-5; 9 bases agree with TRBD1. Near its end, the DNA agrees better with TRBJ2-7, so the J call may be wrong. The germline CDR1 and CDR2 sequences are MNHEY and SMNVEV (reference sequence). This CDR3 region has 15 residues.

V gene TRBV6-6 combines with J gene TRBJ1-1, with 8 nucleotides matching TRBD1. Germline trimming cut 7 bases from V and 7 bases from J; bases unmatched to any gene: 11. The CDR3 runs to 14 residues. Germline values: CDR1 MNHNY, CDR2 SVGAGI (reference sequence). The CDR3 protein is CASIVQGAEFEAFF. DNA for the CDR3: TGTGCCAGCATCGTTCAGGGGGCGGAATTTGAAGCTTTCTTT.

The chain couples TRBV2 to TRBJ2-7, with unresolved D. This CDR3 region has 16 residues. Looked up from germline, CDR1 is SNHLY and CDR2 is FYNNEI. The V end was cut by 2 bases, the J end by 2 bases, with 16 bases between. CDR3 region: CASSEPKFMVAYEQYF. Here the CDR3 DNA reads TGTGCCAGCAGTGAACCGAAGTTCATGGTGGCCTACGAGCAGTACTTC.

The chain recombines TRBV10-3 with TRBJ2-3, with 11 bases lining up with TRBD2. V was pared by 6 bases and J by 3 bases, with 2 bases of the junction left unmatched. CDR3 length: 14 residues. The germline CDR1 and CDR2 sequences are ENHRY and SYGVKD. CDR3 amino acids: CAIRGLAETDTQYF. The CDR3 DNA is TGTGCCATCAGGGGACTAGCGGAAACAGATACGCAGTATTTT.

This clonotype was seen a handful of times. J is TRBJ2-5 and V is TRBV4-1; 7 positions match TRBD2. J gave up 3 bases and V 7 bases, and 8 bases lay outside the gene matches. CDR3 size: 14 residues. Germline loops: CDR1 MGHRA, CDR2 YSYEKL. The CDR3 region is CASKPRDYEETQYF. In DNA, the CDR3 is TGCGCCAGCAAACCTCGGGACTATGAAGAGACCCAGTACTTC.